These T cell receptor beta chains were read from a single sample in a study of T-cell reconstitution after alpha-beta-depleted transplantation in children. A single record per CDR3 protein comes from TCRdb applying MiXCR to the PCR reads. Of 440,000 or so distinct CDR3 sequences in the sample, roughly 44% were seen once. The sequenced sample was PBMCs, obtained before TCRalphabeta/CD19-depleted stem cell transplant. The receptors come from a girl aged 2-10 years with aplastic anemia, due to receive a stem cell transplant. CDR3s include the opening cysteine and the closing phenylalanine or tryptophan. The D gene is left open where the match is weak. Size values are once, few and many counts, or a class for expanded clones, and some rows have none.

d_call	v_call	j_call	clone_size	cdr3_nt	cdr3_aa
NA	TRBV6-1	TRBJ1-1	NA	TGTGCCAGCAGTGCTTCTAGGGTGAACACTGAAGCTTTCTTT	CASSASRVNTEAFF
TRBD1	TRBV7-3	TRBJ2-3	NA	TGTGCCAGCAGCTTAAGGCAGGGGGCGTCGGGCACAGATACGCAGTATTTT	CASSLRQGASGTDTQYF
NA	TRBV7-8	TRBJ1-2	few	TGTGCCAGCAGCTTCCTTTACTTAGCTAACTATGGCTACACCTTC	CASSFLYLANYGYTF
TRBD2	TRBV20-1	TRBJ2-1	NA	TGCAGTGCTCCCACTAGCGGGAGTTGGAATGAGCAGTTCTTC	CSAPTSGSWNEQFF
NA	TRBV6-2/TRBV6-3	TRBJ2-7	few	TGTGCCAGCAGTTACTGGACGGTAGTCTCCTACGAGCAGTACTTC	CASSYWTVVSYEQYF
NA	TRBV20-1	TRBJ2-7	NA	TGCAGTGCCTGGGGAGCCTTGAACTCCTACGAGCAGTACTTC	CSAWGALNSYEQYF
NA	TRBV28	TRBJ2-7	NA	TGTGCCAGCAGTTGGACGATGGACGAGCAGTACTTC	CASSWTMDEQYF
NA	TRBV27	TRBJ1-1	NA	TGTGCCAGCAGTCCAAGGACGGTGTTGAACACTGAAGCTTTCTTT	CASSPRTVLNTEAFF
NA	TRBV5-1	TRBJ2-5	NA	TGCGCCAGCAGCTCGGACCAAGTGGGGCAAGAGACCCAGTACTTC	CASSSDQVGQETQYF
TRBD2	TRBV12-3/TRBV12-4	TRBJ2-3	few	TGTGCCAGCAGTCCCAAGGGACTAGCGGATGATACGCAGTATTTT	CASSPKGLADDTQYF
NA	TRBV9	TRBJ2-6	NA	TGTGCCAGCAGCGTAGGTACTGGGGCCAACGTCCTGACTTTC	CASSVGTGANVLTF
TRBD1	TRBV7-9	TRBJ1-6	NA	TGTGCCAGCAGCGGACAGGGGGCTGGTTCACCCCTCCACTTT	CASSGQGAGSPLHF
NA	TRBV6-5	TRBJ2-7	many	TGTGCCACCACCAAAGGGGGCGAGCAGTACTTC	CATTKGGEQYF
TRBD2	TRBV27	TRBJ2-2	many	TGTGCCAGCAGTTTAAATCCTAGCGGGACCGGGGAGCTGTTTTTT	CASSLNPSGTGELFF
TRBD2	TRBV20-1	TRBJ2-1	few	TGCAGTGCTTATAGCGGGACCTCCTACAATGAGCAGTTCTTC	CSAYSGTSYNEQFF
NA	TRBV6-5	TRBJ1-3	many	TGTGCCAGCAGTTACTCAAAGGCGTTCTCTGGAAACACCATATATTTT	CASSYSKAFSGNTIYF
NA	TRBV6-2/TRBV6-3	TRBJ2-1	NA	TGTGCCAGCATGGTCGGGGGCGGGGGCTACAATGAGCAGTTCTTC	CASMVGGGGYNEQFF
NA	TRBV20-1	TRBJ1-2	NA	TGCAGTGCTTGGACAGTCTATGGCTACACCTTC	CSAWTVYGYTF
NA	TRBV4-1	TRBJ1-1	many	TGCGCCAGCAGCCATCCCGGGACGGGGAACACTGAAGCTTTCTTT	CASSHPGTGNTEAFF
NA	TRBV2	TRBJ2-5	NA	TGTGCCAGCAGGGACGGGATTGCCCTGGAGACCCAGTACTTC	CASRDGIALETQYF
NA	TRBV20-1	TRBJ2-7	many	TGCAGTGCTTCTAGGGGAAGGAGGAGCTCCTACGAGCAGTACTTC	CSASRGRRSSYEQYF
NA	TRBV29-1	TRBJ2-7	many	TGCAGCGTAAGCCAGGGGAGAAGGTACGAGCAGTACTTC	CSVSQGRRYEQYF
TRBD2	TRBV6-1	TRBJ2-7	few	TGTGCCAGCAGTCCTCCTAAGACTAGCGAGACCTACGAGCAGTACTTC	CASSPPKTSETYEQYF
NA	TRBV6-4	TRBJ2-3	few	TGTGCCAGCAGTGAAGTAGGGGCCGGAGATACGCAGTATTTT	CASSEVGAGDTQYF
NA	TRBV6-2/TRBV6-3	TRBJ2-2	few	TGTGCCAGCTCCATCCCGGGACACAACACCGGGGAGCTGTTTTTT	CASSIPGHNTGELFF
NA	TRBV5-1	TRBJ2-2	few	TGCGCCAGCAGCGCCGACGGAACGAACACCGGGGAGCTGTTTTTT	CASSADGTNTGELFF
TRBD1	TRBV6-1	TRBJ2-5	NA	TGTGCCAGCAGCCCCGGGACAGGGGTAGGAGAGACCCAGTACTTC	CASSPGTGVGETQYF
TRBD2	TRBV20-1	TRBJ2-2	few	TGCAGTGCTAGAGGTAGCGGGAGGACCGGGGAGCTGTTTTTT	CSARGSGRTGELFF
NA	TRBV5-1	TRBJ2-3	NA	TGCGCCAGCAGCTTGGAGCGAGCTAGCACAGATACGCAGTATTTT	CASSLERASTDTQYF
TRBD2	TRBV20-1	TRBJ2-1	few	TGCAGTCCCGCGGGGGGCGAGTACGGTGAGCAGTTCTTC	CSPAGGEYGEQFF
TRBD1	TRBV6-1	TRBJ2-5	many	TGTGCCAGCAGTAAACAGGGGTTCGGGGAGACCCAGTACTTC	CASSKQGFGETQYF
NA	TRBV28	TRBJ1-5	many	TGTGCCAGCAGTTTTGATAATCAGCCCCAGCATTTT	CASSFDNQPQHF
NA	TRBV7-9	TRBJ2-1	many	TGTGCCAGCAGCCCCAATTCCGTGAGGAACAATGAGCAGTTCTTC	CASSPNSVRNNEQFF
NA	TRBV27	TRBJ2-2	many	TGTGCCAGCAGCCAACAGGGTACCGGGGAGCTGTTTTTT	CASSQQGTGELFF
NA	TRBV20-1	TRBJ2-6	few	TGCAGTGCTAAAGCATACGACTCTGGGGCCAACGTCCTGACTTTC	CSAKAYDSGANVLTF
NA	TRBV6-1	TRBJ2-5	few	TGTGCCAGCACTCGGGCACCCCAAGAGACCCAGTACTTC	CASTRAPQETQYF
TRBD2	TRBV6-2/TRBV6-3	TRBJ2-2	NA	TGTGCCAGCACCTCAAACGGGGGGGACGGCCGCGCTTCGAACACCGGGGAGCTGTTTTTT	CASTSNGGDGRASNTGELFF
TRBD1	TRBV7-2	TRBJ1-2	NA	TGTGCCAGCAGCTTAGCGGGGCAGGGGGCCTATGGCTACACCTTC	CASSLAGQGAYGYTF
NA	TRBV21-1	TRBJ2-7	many	TGTGCCAGCAGCAAAGATCGGACCACAGGGAGCGACGAGCAGTACTTC	CASSKDRTTGSDEQYF
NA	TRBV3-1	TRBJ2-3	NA	TGTGCCAGCAGCCAAGAACAGCTCAGCACAGATACGCAGTATTTT	CASSQEQLSTDTQYF
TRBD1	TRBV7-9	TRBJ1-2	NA	TGTGCCAGCAGCCCAGGGGGTACTGGCTATGGCTACACCTTC	CASSPGGTGYGYTF
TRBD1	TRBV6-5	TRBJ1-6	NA	TGTGCCAGCAGTCTAACTCCGGGACAGGCGTACTCCTATAATTCACCCCTCCACTTT	CASSLTPGQAYSYNSPLHF
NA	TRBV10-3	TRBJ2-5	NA	TGTGCCATCAGTGAACAGCCCCAAGAGACCCAGTACTTC	CAISEQPQETQYF
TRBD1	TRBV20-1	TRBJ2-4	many	TGCAGTGCTAGTACCCCGGGACAGAGAATAGCCAAAAACATTCAGTACTTC	CSASTPGQRIAKNIQYF
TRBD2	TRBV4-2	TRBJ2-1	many	TGTGCCAGCAGCGTAAGGACTAGCGGGTGGGATGAGCAGTTCTTC	CASSVRTSGWDEQFF
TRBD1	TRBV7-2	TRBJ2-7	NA	TGTGCCAGCAGCCCTACAGGGGTGGGCGAGCAGTACTTC	CASSPTGVGEQYF
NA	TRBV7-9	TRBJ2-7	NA	TGTGCCAGCAGCTTATCTCCTGGAGGGCCATCCCTCCGCGAGCAGTACTTC	CASSLSPGGPSLREQYF
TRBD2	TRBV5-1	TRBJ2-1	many	TGCGCCAGCAGCTCCCCTAGCGGGAGGGCCTGGGGTAATGAGCAGTTCTTC	CASSSPSGRAWGNEQFF
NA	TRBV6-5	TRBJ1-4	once	TGTGCCAGCAGTTCCGGGACCGAGAATGAAAAACTGTTTTTT	CASSSGTENEKLFF
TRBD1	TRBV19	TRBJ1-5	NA	TGTGCCAGTAGTACTATGGGGACAGGGGGCGCGGGGGGCAATCAGCCCCAGCATTTT	CASSTMGTGGAGGNQPQHF
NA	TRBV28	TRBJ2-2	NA	TGTGCCAGCAGTTTAAGGACGAGTGGGGAGCTGTTTTTT	CASSLRTSGELFF
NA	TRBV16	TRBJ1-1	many	TGTGCCAGCAGCCAATCGGGCCTGAACACTGAAGCTTTCTTT	CASSQSGLNTEAFF
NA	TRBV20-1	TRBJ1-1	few	TGCAGTGCTAGAGATCGTAAAGGGGCCCGATTTGAAGCTTTCTTT	CSARDRKGARFEAFF
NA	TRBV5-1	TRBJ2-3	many	TGCGCCAGCAGCCGTCCGGGTCACACAGATACGCAGTATTTT	CASSRPGHTDTQYF
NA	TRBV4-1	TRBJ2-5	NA	TGCGCCAGCAGCCAAGAGACGAGCGGTTACCAAGAGACCCAGTACTTC	CASSQETSGYQETQYF
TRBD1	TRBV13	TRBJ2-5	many	TGTGCCAGCAGCAAACGCCCTCGGACAGGGGAAGAGACCCAGTACTTC	CASSKRPRTGEETQYF
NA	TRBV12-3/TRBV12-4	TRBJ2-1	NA	TGTGCCAGCAGTTTAGGGGCTAGCAATGAGCAGTTCTTC	CASSLGASNEQFF
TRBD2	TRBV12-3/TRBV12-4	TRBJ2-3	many	TGTGCCAGCAGGCCTTTGCGGGGGACTAGCACAGATACGCAGTATTTT	CASRPLRGTSTDTQYF
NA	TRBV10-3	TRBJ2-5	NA	TGTGCCATCAGTTTCTCGATGGGGGAGACCCAGTACTTC	CAISFSMGETQYF
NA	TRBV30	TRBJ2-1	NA	TGTGCCTGGGACCGGCACAATGAGCAGTTCTTC	CAWDRHNEQFF